This T cell receptor beta chain was observed in a study of cytomegalovirus exposure and HLA in healthy donors. Broader study findings: Available immune exposure information was restricted to CMV serostatus only. In vitro assays verified that a few CMV-associated chains recognized CMV antigens specifically. Because they were indistinguishable, some V segments, including TRBV6-2 and TRBV6-3, were excluded. Sequencing probably produced one cluster of sequence variants that were highly shared.

A word on this clone: The antigen is undetermined.

This PCR relied on a set of 60 Vbeta primers and 13 Jbeta primers. Sequenced by immunoSEQ multiplex PCR; TCRdb stores in-frame clones only, minus some. The sample lists some 30,000 clones; roughly 44% were seen once. CDR1 is MNHNS, CDR2 SASEGT, per germline. With 2 bases removed from V and 0 bases from J, the gap between germline ends came to 20 bases. This CDR3 contains 19 residues. The sample consisted of PBMCs. The TCR sequence derives from a woman in her 50s in good health and CMV-seronegative. The chain employs TRBV6-1 and TRBJ1-5; no clear D gene. The CDR3 nucleotides are TGTGCCAGCAGTGAAATTTTTTCCGCGCGGGCCTATAGCAATCAGCCCCAGCATTTT. It translates to CASSEIFSARAYSNQPQHF.